This T cell receptor (beta chain) was sequenced for a study of blood T cell repertoires in COVID-19. Study information: T cells, B-cell-depleted T cells, or PBMCs provided the cDNA or gDNA that served as material.

CDR3 size: 14 residues. Looked up from germline, CDR1 is SGHVS and CDR2 is FQNEAQ. The V segment lost 4 bases and the J segment 5 bases; nucleotides outside the gene matches: 7. Ten or more counts support this clone. Study processing details: Using reference gene primer amplification, nucleated cell counts were estimated. This table comes from immunoSEQ multiplex PCR, and its TCRdb copy is limited to in-frame clones, with some not included. The V and J calls and clone size were taken over from that table, and D and trimming were inferred from the DNA. The sample lists fewer than 200,000 clones, almost 85% seen once, with over 20% in the top ten.

The sample was peripheral blood. The rearrangement uses TRBV7-8 and TRBJ2-5, with 7 bases identical to TRBD1. This TCR was recovered from a woman at least 80 years old with acute or convalescent COVID-19. CDR3 coding DNA: TGTGCCAGCAGCTCAGAAGGGGGCGGTGAGACCCAGTACTTC. It yields the protein CASSSEGGGETQYF.